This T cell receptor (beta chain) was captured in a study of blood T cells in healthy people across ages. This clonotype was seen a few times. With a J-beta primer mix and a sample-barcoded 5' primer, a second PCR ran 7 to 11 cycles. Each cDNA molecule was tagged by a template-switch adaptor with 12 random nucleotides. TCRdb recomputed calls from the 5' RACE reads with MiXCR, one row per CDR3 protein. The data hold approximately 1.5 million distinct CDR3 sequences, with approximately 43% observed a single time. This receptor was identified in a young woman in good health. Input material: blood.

In DNA form, the CDR3 reads TGTGCCACCTCAACAGGGTTCGGGTACGAGCAGTACTTC. As protein: CATSTGFGYEQYF. This chain joins TRBV24-1 and TRBJ2-7; a weak D match, TRBD1 (6 bases). V was trimmed by 9 bases and J by 4 bases, leaving 15 bases between them. CDR1 and CDR2 (germline): KGHDR, SFDVKD. The CDR3 has 13 residues.